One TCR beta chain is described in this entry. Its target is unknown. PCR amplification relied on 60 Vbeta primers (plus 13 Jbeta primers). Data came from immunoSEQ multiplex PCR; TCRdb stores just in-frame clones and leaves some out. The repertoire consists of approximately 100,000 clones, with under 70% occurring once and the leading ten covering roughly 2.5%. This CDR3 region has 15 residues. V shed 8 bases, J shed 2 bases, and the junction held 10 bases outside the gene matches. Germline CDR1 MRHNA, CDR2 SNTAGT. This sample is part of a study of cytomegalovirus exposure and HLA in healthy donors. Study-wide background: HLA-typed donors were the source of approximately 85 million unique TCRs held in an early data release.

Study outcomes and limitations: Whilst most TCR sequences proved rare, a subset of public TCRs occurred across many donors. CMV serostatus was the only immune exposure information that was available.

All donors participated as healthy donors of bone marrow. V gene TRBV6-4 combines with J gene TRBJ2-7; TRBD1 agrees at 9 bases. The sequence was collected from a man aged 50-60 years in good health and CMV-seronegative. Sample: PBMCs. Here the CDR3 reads CASPTPGQGPYEQYF. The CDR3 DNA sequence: TGTGCCAGCCCTACTCCGGGACAGGGCCCCTACGAGCAGTACTTC.